The entry below describes one T cell receptor beta chain. There are a few counts of this clone. The target of this receptor is not known. Per-nucleotide qualities are absent, and no much larger clonotype sits a single base away. This record comes from a study of cytotoxic CD8 clonotypes in ibrutinib-treated CLL (dated by TCRdb to the early 2020s). With respect to the entire study: The cohort included some 14 treatment-naive and about a dozen relapsed/refractory patients; about 18 were IGHV unmutated. Partial responses were observed in roughly 24 patients and complete responses in 2; after a median follow-up of around 64 months, remission was maintained in 14 patients and progression was observed in roughly twelve. Response samples were taken after a median of approximately a year on treatment, ranging from about 6 to 36 months. On average, each sample yielded about 250,000 productive templates and tens of thousands of productive rearrangements. Of the 90 or so participants in the trial, about 25 had longitudinal samples available. Cryopreserved peripheral blood mononuclear cells were obtained prior to treatment, at the time of response, and at either disease progression or sustained remission. Patients were still on ibrutinib when every remission and progressive disease sample was collected. The research as a whole found: Public clonotypes were found to be uncommon and were observed to contract or remain stable during treatment; the increase in clonality was shown to reflect expansion of private clonotypes at ibrutinib response. Clonality increased at ibrutinib response, stayed stable in sustained remission, and fell back toward baseline at progression. Baseline clonality was found to be higher than that of age-matched healthy donors and was strongly correlated with circulating CD8+ T-cell counts. Lymph node repertoires were not examined, and the timing of sampling was not matched between patients in sustained remission and those whose disease progressed.

The cysteine opens and the phenylalanine closes a CDR3 of 15 amino acids. Solely the CDR3 DNA is kept, with 45 bases framed from the first base. Trimming leaves V shorter by 7 bases and J shorter by 2 bases, with the junction holding 8 bases beyond the gene matches. CDR1 MDHEN and CDR2 SYDVKM were looked up in the germline V gene. A MiSeq instrument was used for deep resolution sequencing, which targeted depths ranging from 1 in 1 million up to 1 in 200,000 T cells, with coverage averaging 10x for each clonotype. The immunoSEQ hsTCRB Kit was used to generate TCR beta libraries. From the authors' description of their analysis: The data were analyzed with ImmunoSEQ Analyzer and ImmunoSEQ Data Assistant, and V, D and J gene assignments followed IMGT definitions. Clonality, with values ranging from 0 to 1, was calculated as one minus the normalized Shannon entropy of productive rearrangement frequencies. Public clonotype analysis was restricted to overrepresented clonotypes comprising at least 0.05% of each patient's repertoire. Approximately 12 age-matched healthy donor repertoires from immuneACCESS were used as controls for clonality. TCRdb re-hosts the immuneACCESS table, in-frame sequences only. Its copies lack some clones; in the studies checked, an unresolved V gene accounts for under half of them, and the cause for the rest is not known. Clone size and V and J calls were adopted from that table, with D and trimming inferred from the DNA. The sample table holds 50,000 to 70,000 clones, of which 50% to 70% were seen once. The top ten clones comprise more than 20% of the sample.

The sample's time point label, in plain terms: progressive disease on ibrutinib. For TCR beta library preparation, about 2.2 micrograms of genomic DNA were extracted from the cryopreserved PBMCs. Longitudinal blood samples from CLL patients on ibrutinib monotherapy were analyzed using high-throughput TCR beta sequencing. Patients were enrolled in a phase 2 open-label single-center ibrutinib monotherapy trial. The specimen comprised PBMCs, sampled at disease progression, from a patient treated with ibrutinib. In this chain, TRBV28 is recombined with TRBJ2-7, and 10 junctional nucleotides match TRBD1. The receptor comes from a human donor with chronic lymphocytic leukemia. The CDR3 region has the sequence CASTVGDRGTYEQYF. The DNA reads TGTGCCAGCACTGTGGGGGACAGGGGCACCTACGAGCAGTACTTC.